This T cell receptor (beta chain) was recovered during a study of T cell repertoires in cytomegalovirus infection. Study details: Based on public TCR beta signatures, there were indications of CMV infection and of a matching HLA type.

The study's findings and limits: Public TCR beta family frequency separated CMV-and-HLA carriers, including in an independent cohort. Dominant in the ex vivo response were TCR beta clonotypes restricted by HLA-C and specific for CMV.

V was cut by 5 bases and J by 0 bases, with 17 bases left in between. This CDR3 is built from 17 residues. Looked up from germline, CDR1 is MDHEN and CDR2 is SYDVKM. TCRdb reprocessed the reads with MiXCR, giving one entry per CDR3 protein. The data show under 850,000 distinct CDR3 sequences, 35% seen once. A note on this clonotype: The antigen is undetermined.

This chain links TRBV28 with TRBJ1-5, with TRBD1 as a possible D gene (6 bases). The sequenced material came from PBMCs. This TCR was sampled from a human donor in good health (CMV status not recorded). Some clones in this sample may be carry-over from other donors' samples. DNA for the CDR3: TGTGCCAGCAGTACCTTCCCGGGACACAATAGCAATCAGCCCCAGCATTTT. As protein: CASSTFPGHNSNQPQHF.